This T cell receptor beta chain derives from a study of blood T cell repertoires in COVID-19 (dated by TCRdb to between 2020 and 2021). The study in broad terms: Collaborator samples came from the United States, Italy and Spain and covered acute and convalescent phases of COVID-19. The samples were drawn from the first 160 participants of the ongoing ImmuneRACE study and from some 1,300 subjects provided by 6 global collaborators. The repertoires were released in a freely available public database intended as a resource for research on the immune response to SARS-CoV-2. The prospective study material was composed of cDNA or gDNA derived from T cells, B-cell-depleted T cells, or PBMCs. Where available, HLA class I and class II types were obtained from metadata supplied by the sample provider rather than from assay-based typing. The sample metadata nearly always contained a de-identified subject ID, COVID-19 status, age in years and sex. The dataset comprised deeply sampled blood TCRbeta repertoires from subjects exposed to, actively infected with, or recovered from COVID-19.

Overall study results and their limits: Clinical and demographic metadata were provided uncurated, with the amount varying by source and participant.

CDR1 and CDR2, looked up from the germline V gene, are LGHNA and YNFKEQ. V loses 1 base of germline sequence and J loses 2 bases, and the interval between the two ends is 14 bases. Inclusive of the bounding cysteine and phenylalanine, the CDR3 is 16 residues long. Only CDR3 DNA remains: 48 bases, in frame from the first base. A word on this clone: The target of this receptor is not known. The input lacks base qualities; no much larger clone sits a single base away.

At one collaborating source in Seattle, patients were enrolled during active infection and were followed longitudinally through the course of disease. The collaborating institutions used their own protocols to collect whole blood in K2EDTA tubes. For TCRbeta analysis, collaborators shipped samples as frozen whole blood, isolated PBMCs, or DNA extracted from either of those sample types. TCRbeta CDR3 regions were amplified from genomic DNA by means of the immunoSEQ Assay, a bias-controlled multiplex PCR. In the original analysis: The number of nucleated cells in each sample was estimated by amplification of reference gene primers within the assay. Sequence reads were collapsed and filtered to measure the absolute abundance of every unique TCRbeta CDR3 rearrangement. Productive Simpson clonality was computed per sample as the square root of Simpson's diversity index over productive rearrangements. TCRdb took this table from immuneACCESS and kept in-frame rearrangements with V and J called. Such tables lack part of the clones; where checked against another copy, unresolved V genes explain under half of the gap, and the rest is unexplained. Clone size and the V and J calls come from that table; the DNA yielded D and trimming. Counted in this sample were some 270,000 clones; approximately 84% of them appeared once. In total, the top ten clones hold 15% to 18% of the sample.

The specimen was peripheral blood. The clonotype comes from a person aged 65-85 years with COVID-19, enrolled during active disease. The rearrangement joined TRBV4-2 to TRBJ1-1; the D gene remains uncertain. The sequenced DNA is TGTGCCAGCAGCCAAGGGCCCGACACTTTCAACACTGAAGCTTTCTTT. This encodes CASSQGPDTFNTEAFF.